This TCR beta chain was captured in a study of blood T cell repertoires in COVID-19. Looking at the study overall: In each case, the material was cDNA or gDNA derived from T cells, B-cell-depleted T cells, or PBMCs.

Original analysis: Estimates of nucleated cell counts were drawn from the amplification of reference gene primers. The data were produced by immunoSEQ multiplex PCR, yet TCRdb's version contains in-frame clones alone and is incomplete. For V, J and clone size, that table is used; D and trimming come from the DNA. The table has around 160,000 clones, approximately 80% seen once. Losses at the gene ends were 1 base for V and 4 bases for J; bases not matched to a gene: 0. The CDR3 totals 14 residues. In germline, CDR1 is MNHNS, CDR2 SASEGT. Recruitment covered about two dozen US areas and drew participants whose ages spanned roughly 18 to 100 years. Clinical histories supplied by participants themselves formed the basis of cohort assignment.

This receptor was obtained from a man aged 45 to 65 who had recovered from COVID-19. Sequencing input: PBMCs or T cells enriched from blood (not recorded which). The chain recombines TRBV6-1 with TRBJ2-2, with 7 bases identical to TRBD2. CDR3 protein: CASSEGGGTGELFF. The CDR3 region has the DNA TGTGCCAGCAGTGAAGGGGGGGGCACCGGGGAGCTGTTTTTT.